The TCR beta chain under discussion was sequenced for a study of blood T cell repertoires in COVID-19. Study-level background: Some COVID-19 samples were acute and others convalescent; all came from the United States, Italy and Spain.

As handled by the study authors: Nucleated cell counts were estimated from reference gene primer amplification. The data were produced by immunoSEQ multiplex PCR, yet TCRdb's version contains in-frame clones alone and is incomplete. That table supplies the V and J calls and clone size; D and trimming were determined from the DNA. The profile covers 140,000 to 150,000 clones, with roughly 84% appearing a single time and under 10% taken by the ten largest. The CDR3 is 14 residues long. Germline CDR1 is SGHDT and CDR2 is YYEEEE. Unmatched junction bases numbered 8, after V lost 6 bases and J lost 2 bases. Enrolled during active infection, Seattle patients were then followed longitudinally.

The gene calls are TRBV5-6 and TRBJ2-7; 7 bases line up with TRBD1. The receptor comes from a young man with COVID-19, enrolled during active disease. Material for sequencing was peripheral blood. The CDR3, as DNA: TGTGCCAGCACCCGACAGGGTCCACCCTACGAGCAGTACTTC. Protein sequence: CASTRQGPPYEQYF.